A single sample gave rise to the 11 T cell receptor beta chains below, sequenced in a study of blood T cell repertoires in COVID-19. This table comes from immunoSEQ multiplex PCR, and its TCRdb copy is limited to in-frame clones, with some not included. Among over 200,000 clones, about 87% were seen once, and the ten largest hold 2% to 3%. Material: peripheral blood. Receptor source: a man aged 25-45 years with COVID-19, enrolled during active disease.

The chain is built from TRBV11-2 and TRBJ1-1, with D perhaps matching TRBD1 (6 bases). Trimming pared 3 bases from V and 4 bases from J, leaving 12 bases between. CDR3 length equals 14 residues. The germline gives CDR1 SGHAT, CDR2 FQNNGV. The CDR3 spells CASSFGQGSTEAFF. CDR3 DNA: TGTGCCAGCAGCTTCGGGCAGGGGAGCACTGAAGCTTTCTTT.

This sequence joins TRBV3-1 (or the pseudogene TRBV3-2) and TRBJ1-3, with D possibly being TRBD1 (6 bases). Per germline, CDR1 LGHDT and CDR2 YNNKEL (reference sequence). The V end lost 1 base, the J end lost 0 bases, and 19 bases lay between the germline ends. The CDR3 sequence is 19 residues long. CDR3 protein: CASSQGLKGGGLSGNTIYF. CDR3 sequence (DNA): TGTGCCAGCAGCCAAGGGCTAAAGGGGGGGGGACTCTCTGGAAACACCATATATTTT.

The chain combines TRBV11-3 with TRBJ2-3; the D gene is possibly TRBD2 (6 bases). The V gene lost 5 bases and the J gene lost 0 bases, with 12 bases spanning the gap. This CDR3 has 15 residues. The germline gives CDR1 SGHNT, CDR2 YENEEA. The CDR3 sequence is CASSPGGMSTDTQYF. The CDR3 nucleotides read TGTGCCAGCAGCCCCGGGGGTATGAGCACAGATACGCAGTATTTT.

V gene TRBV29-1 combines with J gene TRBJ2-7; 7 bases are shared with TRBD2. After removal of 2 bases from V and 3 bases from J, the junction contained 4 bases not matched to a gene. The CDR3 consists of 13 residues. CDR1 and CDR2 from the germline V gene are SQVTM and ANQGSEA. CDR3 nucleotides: TGCAGCGTTGAAAGCGGGGCGGACTACGAGCAGTACTTC. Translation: CSVESGADYEQYF.

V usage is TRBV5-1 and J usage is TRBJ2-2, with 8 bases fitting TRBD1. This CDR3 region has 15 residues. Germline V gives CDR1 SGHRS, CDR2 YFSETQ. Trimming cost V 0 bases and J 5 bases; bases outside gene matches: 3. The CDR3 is CASSLGRQGTGELFF. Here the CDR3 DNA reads TGCGCCAGCAGCTTGGGGCGACAGGGGACCGGGGAGCTGTTTTTT.

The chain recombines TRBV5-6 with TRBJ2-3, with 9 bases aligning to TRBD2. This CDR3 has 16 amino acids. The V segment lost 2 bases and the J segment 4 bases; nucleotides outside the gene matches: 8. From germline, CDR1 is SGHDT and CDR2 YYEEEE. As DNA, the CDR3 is TGTGCCAGCAGCTTTCGAAGGCGGGAGGGCCCAGATACGCAGTATTTT. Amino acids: CASSFRRREGPDTQYF.

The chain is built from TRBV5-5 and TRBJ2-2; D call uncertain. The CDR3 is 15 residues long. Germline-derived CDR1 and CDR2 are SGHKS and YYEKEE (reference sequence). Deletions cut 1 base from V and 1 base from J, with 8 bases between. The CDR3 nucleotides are TGTGCCAGCAGCTTGATAAATTTGAACACCGGGGAGCTGTTTTTT. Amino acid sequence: CASSLINLNTGELFF.

CDR3 coding DNA: TGTGCCAGCAGCTTAGTGATTAGCGGGGGGACAGATACGCAGTATTTT. This codes for CASSLVISGGTDTQYF. The chain is built from TRBV11-3 and TRBJ2-3, with 10 bases matching TRBD2. The CDR3 totals 16 residues. Trimming took 1 base from V and 3 from J; bases not matched to a gene: 4. The V gene's germline CDR1 is SGHNT and CDR2 YENEEA.

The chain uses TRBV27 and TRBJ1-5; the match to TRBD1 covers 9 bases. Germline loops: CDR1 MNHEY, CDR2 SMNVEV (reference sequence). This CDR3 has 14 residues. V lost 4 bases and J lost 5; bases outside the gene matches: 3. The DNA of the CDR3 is TGTGCCAGCAGTTCGGGACAGGGCTATCAGCCCCAGCATTTT. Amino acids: CASSSGQGYQPQHF.

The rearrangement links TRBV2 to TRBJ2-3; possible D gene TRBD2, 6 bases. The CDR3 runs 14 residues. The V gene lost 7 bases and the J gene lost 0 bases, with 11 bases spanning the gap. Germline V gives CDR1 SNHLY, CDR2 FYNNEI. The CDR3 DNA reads TGTGCCAGCATGTACGGGGGAAGCACAGATACGCAGTATTTT. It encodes CASMYGGSTDTQYF.

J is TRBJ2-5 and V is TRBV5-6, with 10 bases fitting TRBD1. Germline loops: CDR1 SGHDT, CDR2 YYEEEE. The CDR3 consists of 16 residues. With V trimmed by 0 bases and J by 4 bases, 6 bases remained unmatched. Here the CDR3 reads CASSLGTGGGRETQYF. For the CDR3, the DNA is TGTGCCAGCAGCTTGGGGACAGGGGGAGGAAGAGAGACCCAGTACTTC.